What follows are 6 T cell receptor beta chains derived from one specimen sequenced in a study of T cell repertoires in cytomegalovirus infection. These receptors have no identified antigens. MiXCR, applied by TCRdb to the reads, yields one record per CDR3 protein. Here the sample spans approximately 730,000 distinct CDR3 sequences, around 35% being singletons. The sample here was cultured PBMCs, taken from culture after CMV antigen stimulation. These receptors originate from a human donor in good health (CMV status not recorded). Some clones in this sample may be carry-over from other donors' samples.

The chain joins TRBV7-9 to TRBJ2-5; D is uncertain. The germline V gene has CDR1 SEHNR and CDR2 FQNEAQ (reference sequence). This CDR3 contains 14 residues. V was shortened by 6 bases and J by 5 bases, with 16 bases between the two germline ends. CDR3 sequence: CASSLKVGVETQYF. CDR3 DNA sequence: TGTGCCAGCAGTCTTAAGGTTGGGGTCGAGACCCAGTACTTC. Looking up the rest from reference TRBV7-9 and TRBJ2-5 gives the full variable domain: DTGVSQNPRHKITKRGQNVTFRCDPISEHNRLYWYRQTLGQGPEFLTYFQNEAQLEKSRLLSDRFSAERPKGSFSTLEIQRTEQGDSAMYLCASSLKVGVETQYFGPGTRLLVL.

The table lists this clonotype with a few counts. The chain has TRBV20-1 and TRBJ2-5; maybe TRBD1 (6 bases). Deletions cut 2 bases from V and 5 bases from J, with 15 bases between. The germline CDR1 and CDR2 sequences are DFQATT and SNEGSKA (reference sequence). This CDR3 is 14 amino acids long. The DNA for the CDR3 is TGCAGTGCTAGATTGGTGGGGGCATATGAGACCCAGTACTTC. Its translation is CSARLVGAYETQYF.

A few counts support this clonotype. The chain carries TRBV6-2 or TRBV6-3 and TRBJ1-2; the D gene is possibly TRBD1 (6 bases). Between the trimmed V and J ends, which lost 4 bases and 8 bases, there was a span of 17 bases. The CDR3 is 14 amino acids. The V gene's germline CDR1 is MNHEY and CDR2 SVGEGT. CDR3 sequence: CASSFLGTTYGYTF. For the CDR3, the DNA is TGTGCCAGCAGTTTCCTCGGGACAACCTACGGCTACACCTTC.

The sample holds many counts of this clonotype. The chain has TRBV7-2 and TRBJ2-1; 8 bases are shared with TRBD2. Germline assignment: CDR1 SGHTA and CDR2 FQGNSA. Unmatched junction bases numbered 3, after V lost 1 base and J lost 4 bases. This CDR3 has 15 residues. As DNA, the CDR3 is TGTGCCAGCAGCTTAGAGCGGGGGACTTACAATGAGCAGTTCTTC. Translating it yields CASSLERGTYNEQFF.

The chain couples TRBV7-9 to TRBJ1-5; maybe TRBD1 (5 bases). Trimming took 2 bases from V and 13 from J, leaving 12 bases between them. The CDR3 is 12 amino acids. The V gene's germline CDR1 is SEHNR and CDR2 FQNEAQ (reference sequence). In DNA form, the CDR3 reads TGTGCCAGCAGCTTAATAGGGACGACACAGCATTTT. Residues: CASSLIGTTQHF.

V usage is TRBV20-1 and J usage is TRBJ2-1; TRBD2 matches at 8 bases. This CDR3 is 15 amino acids long. After removal of 0 bases from V and 10 bases from J, the junction contained 11 bases not matched to a gene. CDR1 is DFQATT and CDR2 is SNEGSKA in the germline V gene (reference sequence). The CDR3 protein is CSAREPGGPVREQFF. The CDR3 nucleotides are TGCAGTGCTAGAGAGCCGGGAGGGCCAGTAAGAGAGCAGTTCTTC.